These 10 T cell receptor beta chains came from one sample sequenced in a study of human CD8 memory T cell subsets. The authors made TCR beta libraries using UMI-labeled 5' RACE. TCRdb reprocessed the 5' RACE reads and stores each CDR3 protein as one record, lacking DNA. In total, the table holds approximately 7,800 distinct CDR3 sequences. Sequencing input: CD8+ T cells from PBMCs. The receptors were sampled from a human donor in good health.

The chain combines TRBV30 with TRBJ2-1; TCRdb indicates TRBD2, and absent DNA this call remains unverified. The CDR3 is 15 amino acids. Germline-derived CDR1 and CDR2 are GTSNPN and SVGIG (reference sequence). CDR3 residues: CAWSSQGGFYNEQFF.

This chain uses TRBV13 with TRBJ2-1; as DNA is missing, the TRBD2 call by TCRdb cannot be tested. Germline V gene lookup returns CDR1 PRHDT and CDR2 FYEKMQ (reference sequence). This CDR3 has 16 amino acids. The CDR3 sequence is CASSFGGAGIVNEQFF.

V usage is TRBV6-4 and J usage is TRBJ2-1; TCRdb outputs TRBD1, but without DNA this stays unchecked. The germline V gene encodes CDR1 MRHNA and CDR2 SNTAGT. There are 14 residues in the CDR3. The CDR3: CASSGGTDYNEQFF.

The chain links TRBV19 to TRBJ2-7. CDR3 size: 14 residues. The germline V gene encodes CDR1 LNHDA and CDR2 SQIVND (reference sequence). The CDR3 reads CASSIVGSTYEQYF.

V gene TRBV4-1 combines with J gene TRBJ1-1; TCRdb proposes TRBD1, but this gene call is untestable without DNA. This CDR3 comprises 14 residues. The germline CDR1 and CDR2 sequences are MGHRA and YSYEKL. This CDR3 is CASSQVFGGPGAFF.

The chain joins TRBV5-1 to TRBJ1-1. This CDR3 has 15 amino acids. The V gene's germline CDR1 is SGHRS and CDR2 YFSETQ. CDR3 loop: CASSFWDSEGTEAFF.

This clonotype shows up as medium-sized by frequency. The chain carries TRBV7-9 and TRBJ1-1; TCRdb proposes TRBD1, but this gene call is untestable without DNA. Per germline, CDR1 SEHNR and CDR2 FQNEAQ (reference sequence). The CDR3 consists of 14 residues. The chain's CDR3 is CASSPVDSYTEAFF.

This chain uses TRBV28 with TRBJ2-7. CDR3 length equals 14 residues. The germline V gene has CDR1 MDHEN and CDR2 SYDVKM. The CDR3 protein is CASSLVGESYEQYF. The variable domain in full, with the rest retrieved from reference TRBV28 and TRBJ2-7, is DVKVTQSSRYLVKRTGEKVFLECVQDMDHENMFWYRQDPGLGLRLIYFSYDVKMKEKGDIPEGYSVSREKKERFSLILESASTNQTSMYLCASSLVGESYEQYFGPGTRLTVT.

The chain joins TRBV7-9 to TRBJ1-2; TCRdb's D call, TRBD1, is unchecked because there is no DNA. This CDR3 comprises 14 residues. Germline lookup yields CDR1 SEHNR and CDR2 FQNEAQ (reference sequence). The CDR3 loop is CASSLWTGRYGYTF. Using reference TRBV7-9 and TRBJ1-2 for the parts outside the CDR3, the full variable domain is DTGVSQNPRHKITKRGQNVTFRCDPISEHNRLYWYRQTLGQGPEFLTYFQNEAQLEKSRLLSDRFSAERPKGSFSTLEIQRTEQGDSAMYLCASSLWTGRYGYTFGSGTRLTVV.

The rearrangement uses TRBV27 and TRBJ1-2; TCRdb indicates TRBD1, and absent DNA this call remains unverified. In germline, CDR1 is MNHEY, CDR2 SMNVEV (reference sequence). This CDR3 contains 13 residues. CDR3 residues: CASSFYRDYGYTF.